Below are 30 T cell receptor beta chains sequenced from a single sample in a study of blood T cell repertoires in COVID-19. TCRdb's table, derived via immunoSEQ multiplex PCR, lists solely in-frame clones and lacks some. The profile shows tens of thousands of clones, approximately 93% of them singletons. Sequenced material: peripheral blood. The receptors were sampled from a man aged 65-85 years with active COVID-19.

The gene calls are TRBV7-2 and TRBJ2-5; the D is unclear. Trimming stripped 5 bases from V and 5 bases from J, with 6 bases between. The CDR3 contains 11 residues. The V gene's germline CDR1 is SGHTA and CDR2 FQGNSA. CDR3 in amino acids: CASSNRETQYF. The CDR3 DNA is TGTGCCAGCAGCAACCGGGAGACCCAGTACTTC. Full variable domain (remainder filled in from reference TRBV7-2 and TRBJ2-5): GAGVSQSPSNKVTEKGKDVELRCDPISGHTALYWYRQSLGQGLEFLIYFQGNSAPDKSGLPSDRFSAERTGGSVSTLTIQRTQQEDSAVYLCASSNRETQYFGPGTRLLVL.

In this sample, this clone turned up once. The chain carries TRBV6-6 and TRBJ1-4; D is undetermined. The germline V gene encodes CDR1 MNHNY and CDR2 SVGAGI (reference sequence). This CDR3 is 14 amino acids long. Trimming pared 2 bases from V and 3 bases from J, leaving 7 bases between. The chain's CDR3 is CASSYVGANEKLFF. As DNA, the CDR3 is TGTGCCAGCAGTTACGTAGGAGCTAATGAAAAACTGTTTTTT.

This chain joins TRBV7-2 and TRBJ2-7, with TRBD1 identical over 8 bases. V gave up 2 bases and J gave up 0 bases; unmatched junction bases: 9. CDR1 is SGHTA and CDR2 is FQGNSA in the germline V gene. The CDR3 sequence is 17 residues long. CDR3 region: CASSLSPSRGLSYEQYF. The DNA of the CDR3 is TGTGCCAGCAGCTTATCCCCCTCCAGGGGGCTCTCCTACGAGCAGTACTTC.

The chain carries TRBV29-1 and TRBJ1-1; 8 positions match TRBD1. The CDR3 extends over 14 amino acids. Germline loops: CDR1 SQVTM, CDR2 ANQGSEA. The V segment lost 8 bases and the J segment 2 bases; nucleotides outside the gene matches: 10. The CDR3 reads CSLLISGGNTEAFF. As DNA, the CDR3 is TGCAGCCTACTAATTTCAGGGGGCAACACTGAAGCTTTCTTT. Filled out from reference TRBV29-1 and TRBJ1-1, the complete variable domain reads SAVISQKPSRDICQRGTSLTIQCQVDSQVTMMFWYRQQPGQSLTLIATANQGSEATYESGFVIDKFPISRPNLTFSTLTVSNMSPEDSSIYLCSLLISGGNTEAFFGQGTRLTVV.

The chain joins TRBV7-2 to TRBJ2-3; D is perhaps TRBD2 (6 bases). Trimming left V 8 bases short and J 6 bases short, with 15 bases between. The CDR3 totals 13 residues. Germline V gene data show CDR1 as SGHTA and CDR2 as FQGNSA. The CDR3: CASAGRIGDTQYF. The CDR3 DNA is TGTGCCAGCGCGGGAAGGATAGGTGATACGCAGTATTTT.

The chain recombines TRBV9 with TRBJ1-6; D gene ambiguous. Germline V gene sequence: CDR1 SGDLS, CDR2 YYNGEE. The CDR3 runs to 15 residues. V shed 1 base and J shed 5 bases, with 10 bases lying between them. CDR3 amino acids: CASSVSGSDNSPLHF. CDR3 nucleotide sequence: TGTGCCAGCAGCGTATCGGGAAGCGATAATTCACCCCTCCACTTT.

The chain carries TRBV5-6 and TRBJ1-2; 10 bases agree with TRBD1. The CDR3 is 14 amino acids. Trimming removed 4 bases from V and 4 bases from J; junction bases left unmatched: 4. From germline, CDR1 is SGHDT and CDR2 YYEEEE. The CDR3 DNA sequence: TGTGCCAGCAGCCCTGGGACAGGGGTCTATGGCTACACCTTC. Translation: CASSPGTGVYGYTF.

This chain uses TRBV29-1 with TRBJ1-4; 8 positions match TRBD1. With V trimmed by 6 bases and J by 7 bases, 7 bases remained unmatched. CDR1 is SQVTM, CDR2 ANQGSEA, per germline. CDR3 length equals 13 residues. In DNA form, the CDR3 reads TGCAGCGTGAAGGACAGGGCGGGTGAAAAACTGTTTTTT. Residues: CSVKDRAGEKLFF.

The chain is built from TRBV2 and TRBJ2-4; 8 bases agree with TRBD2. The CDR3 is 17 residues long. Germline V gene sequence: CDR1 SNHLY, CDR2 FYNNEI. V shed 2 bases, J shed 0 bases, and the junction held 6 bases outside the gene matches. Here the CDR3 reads CASSERNSGTAKNIQYF. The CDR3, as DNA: TGTGCCAGCAGTGAACGTAATAGCGGGACAGCCAAAAACATTCAGTACTTC.

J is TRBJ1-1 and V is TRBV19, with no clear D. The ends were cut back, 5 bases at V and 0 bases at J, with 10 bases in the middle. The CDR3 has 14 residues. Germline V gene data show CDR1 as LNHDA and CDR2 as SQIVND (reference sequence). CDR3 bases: TGTGCCAGTAGTGCACAATACATGAACACTGAAGCTTTCTTT. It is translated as CASSAQYMNTEAFF. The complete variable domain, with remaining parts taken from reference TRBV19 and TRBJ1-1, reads DGGITQSPKYLFRKEGQNVTLSCEQNLNHDAMYWYRQDPGQGLRLIYYSQIVNDFQKGDIAEGYSVSREKKESFPLTVTSAQKNPTAFYLCASSAQYMNTEAFFGQGTRLTVV.

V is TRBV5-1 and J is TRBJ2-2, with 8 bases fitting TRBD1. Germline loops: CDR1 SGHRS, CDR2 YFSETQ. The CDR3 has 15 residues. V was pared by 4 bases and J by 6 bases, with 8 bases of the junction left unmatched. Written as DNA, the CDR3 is TGCGCCAGCAGCCACGGCCTGGGACAGGCCGGGGAGCTGTTTTTT. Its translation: CASSHGLGQAGELFF.

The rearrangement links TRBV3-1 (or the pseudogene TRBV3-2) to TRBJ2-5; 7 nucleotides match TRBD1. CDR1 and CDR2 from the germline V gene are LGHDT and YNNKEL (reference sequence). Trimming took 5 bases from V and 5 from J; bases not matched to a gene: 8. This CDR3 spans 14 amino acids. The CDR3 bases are TGTGCCAGCAGCGCACAGGGGTTCGGCGAGACCCAGTACTTC. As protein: CASSAQGFGETQYF.

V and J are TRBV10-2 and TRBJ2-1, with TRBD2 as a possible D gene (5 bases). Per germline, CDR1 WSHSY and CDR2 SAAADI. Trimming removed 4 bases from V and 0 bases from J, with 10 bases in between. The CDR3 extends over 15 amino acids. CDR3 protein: CASSVGVISYNEQFF. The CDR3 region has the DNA TGCGCCAGCAGTGTCGGGGTGATCTCCTACAATGAGCAGTTCTTC.

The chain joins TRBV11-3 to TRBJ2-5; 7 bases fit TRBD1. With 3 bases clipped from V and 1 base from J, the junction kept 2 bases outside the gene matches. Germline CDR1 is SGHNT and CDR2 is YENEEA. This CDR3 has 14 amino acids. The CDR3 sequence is CASSFRDSQETQYF. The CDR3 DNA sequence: TGTGCCAGCAGCTTTCGGGACAGCCAAGAGACCCAGTACTTC.

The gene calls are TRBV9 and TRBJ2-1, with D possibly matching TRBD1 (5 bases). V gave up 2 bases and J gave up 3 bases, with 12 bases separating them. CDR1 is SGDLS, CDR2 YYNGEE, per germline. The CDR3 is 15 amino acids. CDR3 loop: CASSVQAGYYNEQFF. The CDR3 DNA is TGTGCCAGCAGCGTGCAGGCAGGGTACTACAATGAGCAGTTCTTC.

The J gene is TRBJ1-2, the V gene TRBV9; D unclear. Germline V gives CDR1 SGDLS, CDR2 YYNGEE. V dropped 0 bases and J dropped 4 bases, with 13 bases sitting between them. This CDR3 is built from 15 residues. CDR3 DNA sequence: TGTGCCAGCAGCGTAGGCCCCGGCGGCGGCTATGGCTACACCTTC. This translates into CASSVGPGGGYGYTF.

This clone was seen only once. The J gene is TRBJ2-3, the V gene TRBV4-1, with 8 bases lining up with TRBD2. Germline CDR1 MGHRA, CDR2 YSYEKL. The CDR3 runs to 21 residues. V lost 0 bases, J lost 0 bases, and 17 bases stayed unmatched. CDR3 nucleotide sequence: TGCGCCAGCAGCCAAGATGGTGGCGGGGGGCGCACCTCATCTAGCACAGATACGCAGTATTTT. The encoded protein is CASSQDGGGGRTSSSTDTQYF.

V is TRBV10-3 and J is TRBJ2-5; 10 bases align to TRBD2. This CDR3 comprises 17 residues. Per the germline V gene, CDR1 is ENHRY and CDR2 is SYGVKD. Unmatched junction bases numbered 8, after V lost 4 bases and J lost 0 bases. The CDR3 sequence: CAISANSGGTYQETQYF. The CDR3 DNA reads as TGTGCCATCAGTGCCAATAGCGGGGGGACGTACCAAGAGACCCAGTACTTC.

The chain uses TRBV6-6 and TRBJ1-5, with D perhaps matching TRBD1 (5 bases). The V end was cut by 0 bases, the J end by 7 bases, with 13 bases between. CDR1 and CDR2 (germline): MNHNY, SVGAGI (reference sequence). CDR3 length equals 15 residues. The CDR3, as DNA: TGTGCCAGCAGTTACTCCCAGGGTGTGGGGCAGCCCCAGCATTTT. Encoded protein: CASSYSQGVGQPQHF.

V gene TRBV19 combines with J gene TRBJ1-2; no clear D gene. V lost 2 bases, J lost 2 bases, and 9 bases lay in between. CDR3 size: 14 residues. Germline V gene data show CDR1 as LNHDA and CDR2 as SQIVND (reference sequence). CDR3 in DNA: TGTGCCAGTAGTATAAGTGGCACGAACTATGGCTACACCTTC. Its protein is CASSISGTNYGYTF.

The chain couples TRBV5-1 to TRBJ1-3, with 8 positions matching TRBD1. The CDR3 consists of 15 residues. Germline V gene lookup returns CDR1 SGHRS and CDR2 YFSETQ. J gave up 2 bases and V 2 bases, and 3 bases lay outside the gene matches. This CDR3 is CASSLGQGAGNTIYF. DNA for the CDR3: TGCGCCAGCAGCTTAGGACAGGGAGCTGGAAACACCATATATTTT.

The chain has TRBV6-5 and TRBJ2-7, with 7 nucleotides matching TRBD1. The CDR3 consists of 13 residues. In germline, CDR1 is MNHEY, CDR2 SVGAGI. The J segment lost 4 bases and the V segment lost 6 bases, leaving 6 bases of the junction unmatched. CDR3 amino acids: CASSWDRGYEQYF. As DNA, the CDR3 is TGTGCCAGCAGCTGGGACAGAGGTTACGAGCAGTACTTC.

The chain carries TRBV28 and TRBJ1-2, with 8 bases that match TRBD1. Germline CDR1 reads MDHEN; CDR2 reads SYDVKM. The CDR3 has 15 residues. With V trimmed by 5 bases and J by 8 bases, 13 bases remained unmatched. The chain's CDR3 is CASSHRTGTLVGYTF. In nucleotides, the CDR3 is TGTGCCAGCAGTCACCGGACAGGGACTTTGGTCGGCTACACCTTC.

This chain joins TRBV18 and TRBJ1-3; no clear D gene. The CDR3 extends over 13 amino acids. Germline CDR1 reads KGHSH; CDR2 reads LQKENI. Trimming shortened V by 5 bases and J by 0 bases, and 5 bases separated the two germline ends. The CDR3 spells CASSSYSGNTIYF. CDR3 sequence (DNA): TGTGCCAGCTCATCTTACTCTGGAAACACCATATATTTT.

The CDR3 nucleotides are TGTGCCAGCAGCTTGGGACTAGCGGGATCAGATACGCAGTATTTT. Amino acid sequence: CASSLGLAGSDTQYF. V usage is TRBV13 and J usage is TRBJ2-3; 13 bases are a match to TRBD2. The CDR3 extends over 15 amino acids. Germline-derived CDR1 and CDR2 are PRHDT and FYEKMQ (reference sequence). The junction had 1 base not matched to a gene; V was cut back by 3 bases and J by 4 bases.

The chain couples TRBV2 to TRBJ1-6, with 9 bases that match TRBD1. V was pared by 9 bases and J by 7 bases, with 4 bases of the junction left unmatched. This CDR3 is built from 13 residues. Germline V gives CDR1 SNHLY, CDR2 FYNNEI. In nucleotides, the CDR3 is TGTGCCAGAACCGGGACAGGGAATTCACCCCTCCACTTT. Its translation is CARTGTGNSPLHF. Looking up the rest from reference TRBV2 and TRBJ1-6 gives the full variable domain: EPEVTQTPSHQVTQMGQEVILRCVPISNHLYFYWYRQILGQKVEFLVSFYNNEISEKSEIFDDQFSVERPDGSNFTLKIRSTKLEDSAMYFCARTGTGNSPLHFGNGTRLTVT.

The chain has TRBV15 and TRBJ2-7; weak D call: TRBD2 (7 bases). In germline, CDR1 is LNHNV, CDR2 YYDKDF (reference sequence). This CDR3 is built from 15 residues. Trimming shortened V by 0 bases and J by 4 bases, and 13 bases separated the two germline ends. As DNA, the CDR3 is TGTGCCACCAGCAGAGACGCGGGGGCGCTTTACGAGCAGTACTTC. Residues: CATSRDAGALYEQYF.

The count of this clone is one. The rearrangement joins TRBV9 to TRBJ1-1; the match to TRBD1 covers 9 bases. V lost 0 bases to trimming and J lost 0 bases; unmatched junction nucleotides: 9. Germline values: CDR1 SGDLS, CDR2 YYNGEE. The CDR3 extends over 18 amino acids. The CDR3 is CASSVVPGTGRVNTEAFF. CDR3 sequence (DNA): TGTGCCAGCAGCGTAGTTCCGGGGACAGGGAGGGTGAACACTGAAGCTTTCTTT. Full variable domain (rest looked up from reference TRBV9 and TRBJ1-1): DSGVTQTPKHLITATGQRVTLRCSPRSGDLSVYWYQQSLDQGLQFLIQYYNGEERAKGNILERFSAQQFPDLHSELNLSSLELGDSALYFCASSVVPGTGRVNTEAFFGQGTRLTVV.

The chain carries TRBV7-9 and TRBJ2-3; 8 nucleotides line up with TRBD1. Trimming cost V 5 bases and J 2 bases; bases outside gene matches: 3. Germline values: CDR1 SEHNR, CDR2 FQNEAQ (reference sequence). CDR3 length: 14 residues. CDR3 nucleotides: TGTGCCAGCAGCCGGGACAGGAACACAGATACGCAGTATTTT. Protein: CASSRDRNTDTQYF. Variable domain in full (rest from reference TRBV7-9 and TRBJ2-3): DTGVSQNPRHKITKRGQNVTFRCDPISEHNRLYWYRQTLGQGPEFLTYFQNEAQLEKSRLLSDRFSAERPKGSFSTLEIQRTEQGDSAMYLCASSRDRNTDTQYFGPGTRLTVL.

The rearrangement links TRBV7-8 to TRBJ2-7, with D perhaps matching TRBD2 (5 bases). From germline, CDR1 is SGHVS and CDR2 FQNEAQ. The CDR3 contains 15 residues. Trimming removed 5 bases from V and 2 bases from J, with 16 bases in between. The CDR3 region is CASSPRTGGPYEQYF. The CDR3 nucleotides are TGTGCCAGCAGCCCGAGGACTGGCGGTCCCTACGAGCAGTACTTC.